This T cell receptor beta chain was documented in a study of chemoradiotherapy in HPV16-positive cancers. Study-level background: Two HPV16-positive patients' cells yielded candidate HPV-specific clones and common motifs. Study findings and constraints: During treatment, candidate HPV-specific clones and E7-related motifs expanded in tumor. HPV-specific T cells were functionally defined from only a couple of HPV16-positive patients.

Repertoires were sampled repeatedly during chemoradiotherapy. On this clone itself: Its antigen is as yet unknown.

Sequenced by immunoSEQ multiplex PCR; TCRdb stores in-frame clones only, minus some. The table records tens of thousands of clones, roughly nine tenths of them present only once. The source of this sequence is a human donor with HPV-associated anogenital cancer. The input for sequencing was blood, taken from a patient who underwent chemoradiotherapy.

The CDR3 DNA reads as TGCGCCAGCAGCCAAGATGGGGGATCCGAGCAGTACTTC. This codes for CASSQDGGSEQYF. The chain combines TRBV4-3 with TRBJ2-7; the D gene could be TRBD1 or TRBD2 (5 bases each). Per germline, CDR1 LGHNA and CDR2 YSLEER. Deletions cut 0 bases from V and 6 bases from J, with 9 bases between. This CDR3 spans 13 amino acids.